The 20 T cell receptor beta chains below come from one sample, sequenced in a study of cytomegalovirus exposure and HLA in healthy donors listed by TCRdb under 2017. The library was made by the immunoSEQ multiplex PCR assay. The multiplex PCR relied on a mix of 60 forward primers for TCR Vbeta segments and 13 reverse primers for TCR Jbeta segments. Not all clones reach the TCRdb copy of this immuneACCESS table, which keeps in-frame sequences only. Checked studies attribute under half of the gap to unresolved V genes and leave the rest unexplained. The sample yields 150,000 to 200,000 clones; roughly 75% were counted once. The ten largest clones add up to roughly 8% of the sample. The sequenced sample consisted of PBMCs. These receptors all come from a woman between 35 and 50 years old in good health and CMV-seropositive.

The CDR3, as DNA: TGTGCCAGCAGCCCCCAGGTGGGGACAGGAGTTGCTTTCTTT. This sequence encodes CASSPQVGTGVAFF. The chain couples TRBV7-3 to TRBJ1-1; TRBD1 matches 8 bases. After removal of 5 bases from V and 11 bases from J, the junction contained 13 bases not matched to a gene. The CDR3 has 14 amino acids. Germline CDR1 reads SGHTA; CDR2 reads FQGTGA.

This chain joins TRBV27 and TRBJ2-7; maybe TRBD1 (6 bases). Per germline, CDR1 MNHEY and CDR2 SMNVEV (reference sequence). V gave up 8 bases and J gave up 3 bases, with 20 bases separating them. The CDR3 sequence is 15 residues long. The chain's CDR3 is CASGKKGPRGYEQYF. DNA for the CDR3: TGTGCCAGCGGGAAAAAAGGACCCAGGGGCTACGAGCAGTACTTC.

The sample holds a few counts of this clone. DNA of the CDR3: TGTGCCAGCAGCCACATACTACGGAGCTCCTACGAGCAGTACTTC. Translating it yields CASSHILRSSYEQYF. V gene TRBV6-6 combines with J gene TRBJ2-7; D uncertain. This CDR3 comprises 15 residues. Germline V CDR1 and CDR2: MNHNY, SVGAGI (reference sequence). V lost 6 bases, J lost 0 bases, and 15 bases lay in between.

The chain links TRBV10-2 to TRBJ1-6, with 8 positions matching TRBD1. CDR1 is WSHSY, CDR2 SAAADI, per germline. CDR3 length: 15 residues. Losses at the gene ends were 3 bases for V and 7 bases for J; bases not matched to a gene: 5. CDR3 DNA sequence: TGCGCCAGCAGTGAAGGACAGGGTCGGAATTCACCCCTCCACTTT. Amino acids: CASSEGQGRNSPLHF.

V usage is TRBV28 and J usage is TRBJ1-3; D is uncertain. V gave up 5 bases and J gave up 0 bases, with 11 bases separating them. This CDR3 comprises 15 residues. Germline values: CDR1 MDHEN, CDR2 SYDVKM. The CDR3 protein is CASSLRSSSGNTIYF. As DNA, the CDR3 is TGTGCCAGCAGTCTCAGGTCTTCCTCTGGAAACACCATATATTTT.

J is TRBJ2-5 and V is TRBV5-8; 8 nucleotides line up with TRBD1. In germline, CDR1 is SGHTS, CDR2 YDEGEE. The ends lost 0 bases at V and 4 bases at J; junction bases unmatched: 11. This CDR3 spans 17 amino acids. The CDR3 region has the DNA TGTGCCAGCAGCTTGGAACCCTACCGACAGGGGATAGAGACCCAGTACTTC. Translation gives CASSLEPYRQGIETQYF.

The chain links TRBV2 to TRBJ2-7; 8 bases map to TRBD1. Germline lookup yields CDR1 SNHLY and CDR2 FYNNEI. The CDR3 is 12 residues long. Trimming removed 7 bases from V and 6 bases from J; junction bases left unmatched: 5. CDR3 in DNA: TGTGCCAGCATCGAAACAGGGGGCGAGCAGTACTTC. It translates to CASIETGGEQYF.

The chain joins TRBV11-1 to TRBJ2-7; TRBD2 is a possible D gene (6 bases). Trimming left V 1 base short and J 0 bases short, with 10 bases between. Germline CDR1 SGHAT, CDR2 FQDESV (reference sequence). The CDR3 contains 15 residues. The CDR3 DNA is TGTGCCAGCAGCTTAGAGGCCGGGAGCTCCTACGAGCAGTACTTC. Amino acids: CASSLEAGSSYEQYF.

This chain uses TRBV5-1 with TRBJ2-5; 12 bases are a match to TRBD2. The J call may be mistaken, given a closer DNA end match to TRBJ2-7. Germline loops: CDR1 SGHRS, CDR2 YFSETQ. The CDR3 loop spans 17 amino acids. DNA of the CDR3: TGCGCCAGCAGCTTGGTGACTAGCGGGAGTATAGGCTACGAGCAGTACTTC. This codes for CASSLVTSGSIGYEQYF.

V and J are TRBV28 and TRBJ2-7; D is ambiguous. V lost 6 bases to trimming and J lost 2 bases, with 20 bases between them. Per the germline V gene, CDR1 is MDHEN and CDR2 is SYDVKM. The CDR3 has 16 amino acids. CDR3 DNA sequence: TGTGCCAGCAGCGCAGTACGTGAAGAGGATACCTACGAGCAGTACTTC. Its protein product is CASSAVREEDTYEQYF.

This clone was counted a few times. The CDR3 sequence is CASSVYPGQGGTAEQFF. Written as DNA, the CDR3 is TGTGCCAGCTCAGTCTACCCGGGACAGGGGGGAACGGCTGAGCAGTTCTTC. This rearrangement joins TRBV18 to TRBJ2-1, with TRBD1 matching over 11 bases. Looked up from germline, CDR1 is KGHSH and CDR2 is LQKENI. The CDR3 runs to 17 residues. The V and J ends lost 5 bases and 9 bases, in that order; junction bases with no gene match: 15.

This clone appeared a few times. This chain uses TRBV28 with TRBJ2-7, with 12 positions matching TRBD1. The ends lost 1 base at V and 5 bases at J; junction bases unmatched: 3. Germline lookup yields CDR1 MDHEN and CDR2 SYDVKM. This CDR3 contains 15 residues. The CDR3 sequence is CASSLLGTGGDEQYF. DNA for the CDR3: TGTGCCAGCAGTTTATTAGGGACAGGGGGCGACGAGCAGTACTTC.

CDR3 region: CASRFLANTGELFF. The DNA for the CDR3 is TGTGCCAGCAGATTCTTAGCGAACACCGGGGAGCTGTTTTTT. This chain uses TRBV7-8 with TRBJ2-2, with unresolved D. This CDR3 contains 14 residues. CDR1 is SGHVS, CDR2 FQNEAQ, per germline. Trimming took 6 bases from V and 0 from J, leaving 8 bases between them. Full variable domain (rest looked up from reference TRBV7-8 and TRBJ2-2): GAGVSQSPRYKVAKRGQDVALRCDPISGHVSLFWYQQALGQGPEFLTYFQNEAQLDKSGLPSDRFFAERPEGSVSTLKIQRTQQEDSAVYLCASRFLANTGELFFGEGSRLTVL.

This chain links TRBV27 with TRBJ2-7; TRBD1 matches at 9 bases. The CDR3 contains 14 residues. Germline V gene data show CDR1 as MNHEY and CDR2 as SMNVEV (reference sequence). The J segment lost 9 bases and the V segment lost 0 bases, leaving 6 bases of the junction unmatched. Here the CDR3 DNA reads TGTGCCAGCAGTTTATCAGGACAGGGGAGGGGGCAGTACTTC. It codes for CASSLSGQGRGQYF.

This chain uses TRBV11-2 with TRBJ1-1, with unresolved D. The CDR3 extends over 15 amino acids. CDR1 and CDR2 from the germline V gene are SGHAT and FQNNGV. Trimming cost V 2 bases and J 0 bases, with 10 bases left between them. The CDR3 region has the DNA TGTGCCAGCAGCTTACGTTTCAGTATGAACACTGAAGCTTTCTTT. It is translated as CASSLRFSMNTEAFF.

The V gene is TRBV5-5, the J gene TRBJ1-1; no clear D. The germline V gene encodes CDR1 SGHKS and CDR2 YYEKEE (reference sequence). V dropped 4 bases and J dropped 4 bases, with 11 bases sitting between them. CDR3 length: 13 residues. The chain's CDR3 is CASSLQALTEAFF. CDR3 in DNA: TGTGCCAGCAGCCTTCAGGCTCTCACTGAAGCTTTCTTT.

This clone was found a few times. At one of its ends the junction is not consistent with the germline gene, which may arise from a read error. The V call is TRBV7-3, the J call TRBJ2-3; 9 bases align to TRBD2. Germline values: CDR1 SGHTA, CDR2 FQGTGA. The CDR3 spans 15 residues. The CDR3 nucleotides are TGTGCCAGCAGCCCATCCGGGACTAGCACTGATACGCAGTATTTT. This gives the protein CASSPSGTSTDTQYF.

V and J are TRBV20-1 and TRBJ1-1, with D possibly matching TRBD1 (6 bases). V lost 7 bases and J 5 bases, leaving 11 bases between the germline ends. This CDR3 comprises 11 residues. The germline CDR1 and CDR2 sequences are DFQATT and SNEGSKA (reference sequence). Here the CDR3 reads CSGEGGTEAFF. The DNA for the CDR3 is TGCAGTGGGGAGGGGGGAACTGAAGCTTTCTTT.

This clone appeared once. V is TRBV30 and J is TRBJ2-1, with 8 bases matching TRBD2. The germline CDR1 and CDR2 sequences are GTSNPN and SVGIG (reference sequence). V dropped 2 bases and J dropped 7; count of bases not matched to a gene: 10. The CDR3 is 15 amino acids. The CDR3 bases are TGTGCCTGGAGTCGGGGGGGGGCAGGAGAGAATGAGCAGTTCTTC. Translation: CAWSRGGAGENEQFF.

The chain employs TRBV10-3 and TRBJ1-4; D remains ambiguous. The CDR3 runs 15 residues. V lost 3 bases and J 3 bases, leaving 11 bases between the germline ends. In germline, CDR1 is ENHRY, CDR2 SYGVKD. The CDR3 coding sequence is TGTGCCATCAGTGACCCCAGGTTGGCTAATGAAAAACTGTTTTTT. This codes for CAISDPRLANEKLFF.